Presented here are 22 T cell receptor beta chains from one specimen sequenced in a study of T cells in women clearing cervical HPV infection. The protocol was immunoSEQ multiplex PCR, while the TCRdb copy is restricted to in-frame clones and leaves out a portion. The sample has roughly 29,000 clones. The sequenced material came from blood buffy coat. These receptors all come from a woman between 18 and 75 years old with a cervical HPV16 infection that either progressed to CIN3+ or cleared (not recorded which).

Comments on this clone: The observed sequence ends 3 residues before the CDR3 terminus, with the missing tail filled in from the germline J gene. The V call is TRBV2, the J call TRBJ2-1; maybe TRBD2 (6 bases). Germline V CDR1 and CDR2: SNHLY, FYNNEI. This CDR3 is built from 13 residues. V lost 7 bases, J lost 6 bases, and 13 bases lay in between. The CDR3 DNA, read in part, is TGTGCCAGCAAAAAACGGGACTCCAATGAG. Its translation: CASKKRDSNE. The whole CDR3 protein reads CASKKRDSNEQFF.

Concerning this clone itself: Read data end 3 residues before the CDR3 end; the end is taken from the germline J gene. The rearrangement uses TRBV5-5 and TRBJ2-7; possibly TRBD1 for D (5 bases). The CDR3 runs 15 residues. Trimming pared 0 bases from V and 3 bases from J, leaving 13 bases between. In germline, CDR1 is SGHKS, CDR2 YYEKEE (reference sequence). The CDR3 spells CASSLEGRVSYEQYF. The part of the CDR3 DNA that was read is TGTGCCAGCAGCTTGGAAGGCAGGGTCAGCTACGAG.

With respect to this clone: The read ends 3 residues before the CDR3 terminus; that terminus is restored from the germline J gene. The chain has TRBV19 and TRBJ1-1, with a weak D call TRBD1 (6 bases). There are 15 residues in the CDR3. Trimming removed 6 bases at V and 7 bases at J, with 21 bases between. The germline CDR1 and CDR2 sequences are LNHDA and SQIVND (reference sequence). The sequenced part of the CDR3 DNA is TGTGCCAGTAGCGGCCGGGACAAATTATTCGTTGAA. It yields the protein CASSGRDKLFVE. The full CDR3 protein reads CASSGRDKLFVEAFF.

Note on this clone: The CDR3 is cut off 3 residues early in the read; its end comes from the germline J gene. The V and J genes are TRBV2 and TRBJ1-1; no clear D. The germline CDR1 and CDR2 sequences are SNHLY and FYNNEI. Trimming shortened V by 6 bases and J by 3 bases, and 14 bases separated the two germline ends. The CDR3 loop spans 14 amino acids. The CDR3 is CASRVGSVDTEAFF. The CDR3 DNA, read in part, is TGTGCCAGCAGGGTCGGGTCAGTGGACACTGAA.

Remarks on this clone: With the read ending 3 residues before the CDR3 end, the germline J gene is used to fill in that end. V and J are TRBV7-9 and TRBJ2-7; possible D gene TRBD1, 7 bases. Germline CDR1 is SEHNR and CDR2 is FQNEAQ (reference sequence). The CDR3 contains 14 residues. Trimming removed 0 bases at V and 5 bases at J, with 11 bases between. The sequenced CDR3 bases are TGTGCCAGCAGCTTAGCAGGGGGCGGGAACGAG. Amino acid sequence: CASSLAGGGNE. The CDR3, in full, reads CASSLAGGGNEQYF.

For this clone: The junction departs from germline at one end; a sequencing error may be responsible. The read terminates 3 residues ahead of where the CDR3 ends, so the germline J gene completes it. This rearrangement joins TRBV4-1 to TRBJ2-4, with D possibly being TRBD1 (6 bases). This CDR3 is built from 16 residues. Germline V lookup: CDR1 MGHRA, CDR2 YSYEKL. The CDR3 spells CTSSQGQLLAKNIQYF. CDR3 DNA, as far as it was read: TGCACCAGCAGCCAGGGGCAGCTACTAGCCAAAAACATT.

Regarding this clone: Coverage ceases 3 residues before the CDR3 finishes, and the germline J gene fills in the end. This chain links TRBV7-2 with TRBJ1-1, with D possibly TRBD1 on 5 matching bases. V was clipped by 7 bases and J by 1 base, with 10 bases between them. CDR1 is SGHTA, CDR2 FQGNSA, per germline. This CDR3 spans 13 amino acids. The CDR3 bases that were read are TGTGCCAGCACCCTGAGGGGGAACACTGAA. Translated, it gives CASTLRGNTE. The entire CDR3 is CASTLRGNTEAFF.

CDR3 loop: CASSQEQGQDSPLHF. The sequenced CDR3 bases are TGCGCCAGCAGCCAGGAACAGGGGCAGGATTCACCC. The rearrangement uses TRBV4-1 and TRBJ1-6, with TRBD1 matching over 7 bases. From the germline J gene comes the end of the CDR3, since the read stops 3 residues before it. V dropped 3 bases and J dropped 8; count of bases not matched to a gene: 7. Per germline, CDR1 MGHRA and CDR2 YSYEKL. This CDR3 contains 15 residues.

A remark on this clone: The CDR3 goes on 3 residues after the read ends, and that part is filled in from the germline J gene. The chain recombines TRBV2 with TRBJ1-5; 8 bases align to TRBD1. CDR1 and CDR2 (germline): SNHLY, FYNNEI. V gave up 7 bases and J gave up 5 bases; unmatched junction bases: 7. The CDR3 consists of 14 residues. Partial CDR3 DNA: TGTGCCAGCACCTTCACGACAGGGGATCAGCCC. This sequence encodes CASTFTTGDQP. The entire CDR3 is CASTFTTGDQPQHF. The whole variable domain, remainder taken from reference TRBV2 and TRBJ1-5, is EPEVTQTPSHQVTQMGQEVILRCVPISNHLYFYWYRQILGQKVEFLVSFYNNEISEKSEIFDDQFSVERPDGSNFTLKIRSTKLEDSAMYFCASTFTTGDQPQHFGDGTRLSIL.

Turning to this clone: With the read ending 3 residues before the CDR3 end, the germline J gene is used to fill in that end. The chain employs TRBV5-1 and TRBJ2-2; 9 bases are a match to TRBD1. Germline CDR1 SGHRS, CDR2 YFSETQ. The CDR3 runs 15 residues. V dropped 4 bases and J dropped 6; count of bases not matched to a gene: 7. The CDR3 sequence is CASSQRQGGAGELFF. The DNA read from the CDR3 is TGCGCCAGCAGCCAAAGACAGGGGGGAGCCGGGGAG.

The CDR3 loop is CSARFPDRTHNEQFF. The DNA read from the CDR3 is TGCAGTGCTAGGTTTCCGGACAGGACACACAATGAG. The chain is built from TRBV20-1 and TRBJ2-1, with 7 bases identical to TRBD1. The DNA ends 3 residues before the CDR3 does, and the rest of the CDR3 is filled in from the germline J gene. V shed 3 bases, J shed 5 bases, and the junction held 10 bases outside the gene matches. Germline V gives CDR1 DFQATT, CDR2 SNEGSKA (reference sequence). The CDR3 spans 15 residues.

The CDR3 bases that were read are TGTGCCAGCAGCTTTAGCGGAGACCCTTACAATGAG. Its protein is CASSFSGDPYNE. The CDR3 in full is CASSFSGDPYNEQFF. The chain joins TRBV7-6 to TRBJ2-1; D might be TRBD2 (6 bases). The read ends 3 residues before the CDR3 terminus; that terminus is restored from the germline J gene. The germline gives CDR1 SGHVS, CDR2 FNYEAQ. This CDR3 spans 15 amino acids. Trimming removed 3 bases from V and 4 bases from J, with 13 bases in between.

On this clone itself: The DNA ends 3 residues before the CDR3 does, and the rest of the CDR3 is filled in from the germline J gene. The V call is TRBV30, the J call TRBJ1-4, with unresolved D. V was clipped by 2 bases and J by 8 bases, with 12 bases between them. The CDR3 totals 13 residues. The germline gives CDR1 GTSNPN, CDR2 SVGIG (reference sequence). The CDR3 protein is CAWSTDPREKLFF. The sequenced CDR3 bases are TGTGCCTGGAGTACAGACCCTCGGGAAAAA.

Comments on this clone: The missing CDR3 end, 3 residues past where the read stops, is filled in from the germline J gene. This chain uses TRBV12-3 or TRBV12-4 with TRBJ1-1; D is unclear. V was clipped by 6 bases and J by 1 base, with 15 bases between them. This CDR3 contains 15 residues. The CDR3 protein is CASRFHQAPNTEAFF. Incomplete CDR3 DNA: TGTGCCAGCAGGTTCCATCAGGCGCCGAACACTGAA.

Turning to this clone: Read coverage stops 3 residues before the CDR3 terminus; the germline J gene supplies the remainder. V usage is TRBV7-9 and J usage is TRBJ1-1; maybe TRBD1 (5 bases). Germline V CDR1 and CDR2: SEHNR, FQNEAQ (reference sequence). The CDR3 totals 15 residues. The V end lost 3 bases, the J end lost 0 bases, and 11 bases lay between the germline ends. CDR3 sequence: CASSFGTGVNTEAFF. CDR3 bases read: TGTGCCAGCAGCTTTGGGACGGGGGTGAACACTGAA.

A note on this clone: The missing CDR3 end, 3 residues past where the read stops, is filled in from the germline J gene. V is TRBV29-1 and J is TRBJ2-1; D assignment may be TRBD1 or TRBD2 (5 bases each). This CDR3 spans 13 amino acids. Germline CDR1 reads SQVTM; CDR2 reads ANQGSEA. V lost 4 bases, J lost 5 bases, and 12 bases lay in between. CDR3: CSVGRTKNNEQFF. The DNA read from the CDR3 is TGCAGCGTTGGGAGGACAAAGAACAATGAG.

Details on this clone: With the read ending 3 residues before the CDR3 end, the germline J gene is used to fill in that end. The V call is TRBV20-1, the J call TRBJ1-4; TRBD1 might be the D (6 bases). The CDR3 is 16 residues long. Per germline, CDR1 DFQATT and CDR2 SNEGSKA (reference sequence). V was clipped by 3 bases and J by 8 bases, with 22 bases between them. CDR3 amino acids: CSASLFATGSREKLFF. CDR3 bases read: TGCAGTGCTAGTCTTTTCGCGACAGGTTCCCGGGAAAAA.

As for this clone: Read sequence stops 3 residues before the CDR3 end, and the germline J gene provides the missing end. The rearrangement links TRBV6-1 to TRBJ1-2; 7 bases fit TRBD1. Trimming removed 1 base from V and 3 bases from J; junction bases left unmatched: 14. The CDR3 is 18 amino acids. Looked up from germline, CDR1 is MNHNS and CDR2 is SASEGT. The DNA read from the CDR3 is TGTGCCAGCAGTGAAGGGGGTAGGACCCCAGACAGGGACTATGGC. This sequence encodes CASSEGGRTPDRDYG. The whole CDR3 is CASSEGGRTPDRDYGYTF.

About this clone itself: Read sequence stops 3 residues before the CDR3 end, and the germline J gene provides the missing end. The V call is TRBV2, the J call TRBJ1-2; D may be TRBD1 (5 bases). There are 11 residues in the CDR3. CDR1 is SNHLY and CDR2 is FYNNEI in the germline V gene. The CDR3 spells CASSAGGGYTF. CDR3 DNA, as far as it was read: TGTGCCAGCAGTGCGGGGGGAGGC.

A note on this clone: The read finishes 3 residues shy of the CDR3 end, and the germline J gene is used to complete it. The genes are TRBV6-1 and TRBJ2-2; 7 positions agree with TRBD1. This CDR3 spans 14 amino acids. V lost 1 base to trimming and J lost 6 bases; unmatched junction nucleotides: 2. Germline assignment: CDR1 MNHNS and CDR2 SASEGT. The CDR3 spells CASSEGTGAGELFF. Partial CDR3 DNA: TGTGCCAGCAGTGAAGGCACAGGGGCCGGGGAG.

A word on this clone: The missing CDR3 end, 3 residues past where the read stops, is filled in from the germline J gene. The V gene is TRBV2, the J gene TRBJ2-1; 8 positions match TRBD2. The CDR3 extends over 14 amino acids. Germline assignment: CDR1 SNHLY and CDR2 FYNNEI. V lost 7 bases, J lost 8 bases, and 10 bases stayed unmatched. Here the CDR3 reads CASNSGTLRDEQFF. Partial CDR3 DNA: TGTGCCAGCAATAGCGGGACCCTCCGGGATGAG.

A remark on this clone: The read terminates 3 residues ahead of where the CDR3 ends, so the germline J gene completes it. V gene TRBV7-9 combines with J gene TRBJ2-7; 12 bases align to TRBD2. CDR1 SEHNR and CDR2 FQNEAQ come from the germline V gene (reference sequence). The CDR3 covers 15 residues. J was trimmed by 5 bases and V by 6 bases; bases with no gene match: 8. CDR3 sequence: CASSQTSGSPNEQYF. The CDR3 DNA, read in part, is TGTGCCAGCAGTCAGACTAGCGGGAGCCCCAACGAG.